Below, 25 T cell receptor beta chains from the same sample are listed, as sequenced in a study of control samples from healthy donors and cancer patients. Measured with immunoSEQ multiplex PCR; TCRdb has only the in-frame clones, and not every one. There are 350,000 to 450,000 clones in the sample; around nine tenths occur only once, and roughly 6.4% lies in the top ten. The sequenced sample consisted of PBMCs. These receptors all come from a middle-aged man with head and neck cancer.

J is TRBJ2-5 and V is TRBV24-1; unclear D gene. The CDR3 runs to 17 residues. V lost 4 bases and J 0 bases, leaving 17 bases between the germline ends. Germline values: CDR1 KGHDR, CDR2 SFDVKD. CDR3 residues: CATSDPLRGEDQETQYF. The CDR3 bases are TGTGCCACCAGTGACCCGCTAAGAGGAGAGGACCAAGAGACCCAGTACTTC.

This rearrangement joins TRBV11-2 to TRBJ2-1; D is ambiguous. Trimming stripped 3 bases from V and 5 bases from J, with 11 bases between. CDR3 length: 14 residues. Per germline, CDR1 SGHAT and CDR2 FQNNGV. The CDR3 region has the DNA TGTGCCAGCAGCTTCGCGAGATCGGACAATGAGCAGTTCTTC. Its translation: CASSFARSDNEQFF.

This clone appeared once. The CDR3, as DNA: TGTGCCAGCAGAGAAACAGGCACTTCTGGAAACACCATATATTTT. It yields the protein CASRETGTSGNTIYF. The rearrangement links TRBV2 to TRBJ1-3, with D possibly matching TRBD1 (5 bases). Germline V gene lookup returns CDR1 SNHLY and CDR2 FYNNEI. Trimming removed 6 bases from V and 1 base from J, with 13 bases in between. CDR3 length: 15 amino acids.

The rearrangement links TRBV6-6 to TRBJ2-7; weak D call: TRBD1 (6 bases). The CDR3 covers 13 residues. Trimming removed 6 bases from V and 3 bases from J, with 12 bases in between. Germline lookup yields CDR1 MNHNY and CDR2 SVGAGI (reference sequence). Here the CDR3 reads CASSQKQGYEQYF. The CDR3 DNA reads TGTGCCAGCAGCCAGAAACAGGGCTACGAGCAGTACTTC.

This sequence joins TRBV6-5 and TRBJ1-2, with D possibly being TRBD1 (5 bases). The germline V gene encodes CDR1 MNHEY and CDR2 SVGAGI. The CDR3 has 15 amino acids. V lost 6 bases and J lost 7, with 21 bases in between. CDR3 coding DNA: TGTGCCAGCAGCTTACCCGGGGCCCAAGGAGGTGGCTACACCTTC. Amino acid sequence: CASSLPGAQGGGYTF.

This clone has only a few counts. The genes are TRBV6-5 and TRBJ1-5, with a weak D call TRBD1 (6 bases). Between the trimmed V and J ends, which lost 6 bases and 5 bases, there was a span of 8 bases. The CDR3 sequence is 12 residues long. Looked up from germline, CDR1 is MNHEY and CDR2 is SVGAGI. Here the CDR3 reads CASRAGDQPQHF. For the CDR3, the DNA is TGTGCCAGCAGGGCAGGGGATCAGCCCCAGCATTTT.

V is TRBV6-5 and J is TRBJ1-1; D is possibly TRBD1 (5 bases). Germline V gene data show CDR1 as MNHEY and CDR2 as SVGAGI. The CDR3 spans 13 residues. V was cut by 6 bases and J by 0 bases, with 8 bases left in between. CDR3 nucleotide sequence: TGTGCCAGCAGGGGGCACATGAACACTGAAGCTTTCTTT. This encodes CASRGHMNTEAFF.

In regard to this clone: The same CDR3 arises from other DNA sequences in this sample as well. The chain's CDR3 is CASSPSPRETQYF. In DNA form, the CDR3 reads TGTGCCAGCAGTCCTAGCCCGAGGGAGACCCAGTACTTC. The rearrangement uses TRBV7-3 and TRBJ2-5, with D possibly TRBD2 on 5 matching bases. Germline assignment: CDR1 SGHTA and CDR2 FQGTGA. The V end lost 6 bases, the J end lost 5 bases, and 13 bases lay between the germline ends. This CDR3 region has 13 residues.

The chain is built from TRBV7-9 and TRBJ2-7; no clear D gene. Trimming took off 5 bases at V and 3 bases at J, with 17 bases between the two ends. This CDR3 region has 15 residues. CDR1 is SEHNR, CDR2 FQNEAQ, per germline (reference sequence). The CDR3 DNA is TGTGCCAGCAGCCAAATGAAAAGGCTAGACTACGAGCAGTACTTC. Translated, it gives CASSQMKRLDYEQYF.

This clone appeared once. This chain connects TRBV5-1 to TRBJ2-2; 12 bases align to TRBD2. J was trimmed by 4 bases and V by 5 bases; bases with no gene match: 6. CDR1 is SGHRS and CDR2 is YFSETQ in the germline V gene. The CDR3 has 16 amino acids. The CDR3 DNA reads TGCGCCAGCAGACCCCAGGGACTAGCGGGCACCGGGGAGCTGTTTTTT. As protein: CASRPQGLAGTGELFF.

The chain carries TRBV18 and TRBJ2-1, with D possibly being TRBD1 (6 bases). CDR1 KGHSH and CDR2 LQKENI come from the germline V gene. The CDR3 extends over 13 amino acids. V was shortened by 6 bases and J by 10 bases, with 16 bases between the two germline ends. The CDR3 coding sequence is TGTGCCAGCTCTGGGGGCCCACAGTGGGAGCAGTTCTTC. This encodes CASSGGPQWEQFF.

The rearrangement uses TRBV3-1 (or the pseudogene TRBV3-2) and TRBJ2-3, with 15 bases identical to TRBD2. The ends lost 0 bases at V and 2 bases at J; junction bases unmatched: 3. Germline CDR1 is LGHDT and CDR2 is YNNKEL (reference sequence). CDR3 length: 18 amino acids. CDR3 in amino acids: CASSQDGTSGGYTDTQYF. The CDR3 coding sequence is TGTGCCAGCAGCCAAGATGGGACTAGCGGGGGGTACACAGATACGCAGTATTTT.

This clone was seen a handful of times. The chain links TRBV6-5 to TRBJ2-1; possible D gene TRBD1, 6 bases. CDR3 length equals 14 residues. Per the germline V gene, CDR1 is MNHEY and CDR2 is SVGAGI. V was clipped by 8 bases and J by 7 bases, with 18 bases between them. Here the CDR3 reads CASGRQDRTNEQFF. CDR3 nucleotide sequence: TGTGCCAGCGGGAGACAGGACCGAACGAATGAGCAGTTCTTC.

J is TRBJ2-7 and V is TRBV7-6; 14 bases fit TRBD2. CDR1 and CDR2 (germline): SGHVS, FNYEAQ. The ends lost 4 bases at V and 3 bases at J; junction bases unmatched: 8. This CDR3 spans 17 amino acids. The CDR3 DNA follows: TGTGCCAGCAGCTCTCGACTAGCGGGGGGGCTCAACTACGAGCAGTACTTC. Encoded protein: CASSSRLAGGLNYEQYF. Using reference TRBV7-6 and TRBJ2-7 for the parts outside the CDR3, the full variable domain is GAGVSQSPRYKVTKRGQDVALRCDPISGHVSLYWYRQALGQGPEFLTYFNYEAQQDKSGLPNDRFSAERPEGSISTLTIQRTEQRDSAMYRCASSSRLAGGLNYEQYFGPGTRLTVT.

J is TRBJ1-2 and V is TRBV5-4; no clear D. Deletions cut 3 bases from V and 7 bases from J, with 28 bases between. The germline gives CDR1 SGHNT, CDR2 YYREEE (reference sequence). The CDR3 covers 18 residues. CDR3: CASSSGPQQRALARGYTF. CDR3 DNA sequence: TGTGCCAGCAGCTCCGGACCTCAGCAGAGAGCCTTGGCACGTGGCTACACCTTC. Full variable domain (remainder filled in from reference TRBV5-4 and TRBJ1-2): ETGVTQSPTHLIKTRGQQVTLRCSSQSGHNTVSWYQQALGQGPQFIFQYYREEENGRGNFPPRFSGLQFPNYSSELNVNALELDDSALYLCASSSGPQQRALARGYTFGSGTRLTVV.

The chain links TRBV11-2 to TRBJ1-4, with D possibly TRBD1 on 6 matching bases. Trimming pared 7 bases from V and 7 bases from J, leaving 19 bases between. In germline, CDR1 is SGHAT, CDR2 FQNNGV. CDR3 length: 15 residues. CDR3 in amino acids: CASTPVGGWGEKLFF. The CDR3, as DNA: TGTGCCAGCACCCCGGTGGGGGGCTGGGGTGAAAAACTGTTTTTT.

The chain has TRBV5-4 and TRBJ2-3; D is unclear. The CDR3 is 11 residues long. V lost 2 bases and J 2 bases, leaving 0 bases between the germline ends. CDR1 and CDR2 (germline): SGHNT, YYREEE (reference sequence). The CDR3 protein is CASSFTDTQYF. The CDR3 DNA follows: TGTGCCAGCAGCTTCACAGATACGCAGTATTTT. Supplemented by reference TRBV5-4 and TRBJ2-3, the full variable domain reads ETGVTQSPTHLIKTRGQQVTLRCSSQSGHNTVSWYQQALGQGPQFIFQYYREEENGRGNFPPRFSGLQFPNYSSELNVNALELDDSALYLCASSFTDTQYFGPGTRLTVL.

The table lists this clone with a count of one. CDR3 sequence reads: CAIRGGGRSTEAFF. For the CDR3, the DNA is TGTGCCATCAGGGGCGGGGGGCGAAGCACTGAAGCTTTCTTT. This chain links TRBV10-3 with TRBJ1-1; D may be TRBD1 (6 bases). V lost 6 bases to trimming and J lost 4 bases, with 15 bases between them. This CDR3 has 14 amino acids. Germline CDR1 is ENHRY and CDR2 is SYGVKD.

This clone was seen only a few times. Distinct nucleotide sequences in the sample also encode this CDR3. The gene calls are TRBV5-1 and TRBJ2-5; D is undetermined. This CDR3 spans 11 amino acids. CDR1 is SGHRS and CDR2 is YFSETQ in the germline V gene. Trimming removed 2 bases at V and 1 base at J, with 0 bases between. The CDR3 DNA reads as TGCGCCAGCAGCTTCCAAGAGACCCAGTACTTC. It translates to CASSFQETQYF.

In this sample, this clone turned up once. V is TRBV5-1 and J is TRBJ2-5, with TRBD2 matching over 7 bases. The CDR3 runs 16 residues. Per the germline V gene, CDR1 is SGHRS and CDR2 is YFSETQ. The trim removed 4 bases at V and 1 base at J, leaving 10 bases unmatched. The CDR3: CASSPGLGVGQETQYF. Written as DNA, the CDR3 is TGCGCCAGCAGCCCCGGACTAGGCGTAGGCCAAGAGACCCAGTACTTC.

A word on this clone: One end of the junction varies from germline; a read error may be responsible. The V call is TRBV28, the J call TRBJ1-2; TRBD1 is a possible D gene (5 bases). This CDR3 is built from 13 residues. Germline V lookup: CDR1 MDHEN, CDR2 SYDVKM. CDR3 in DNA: TGTGCCGGCAGAAACTCCGGGGGCTATGGCTACACCTTC. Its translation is CAGRNSGGYGYTF.

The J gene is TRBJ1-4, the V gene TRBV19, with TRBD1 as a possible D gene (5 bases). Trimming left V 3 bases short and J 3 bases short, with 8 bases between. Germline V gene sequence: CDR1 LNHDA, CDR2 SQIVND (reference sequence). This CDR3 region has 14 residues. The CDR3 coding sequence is TGTGCCAGTAGTATGGGGGGAGCTAATGAAAAACTGTTTTTT. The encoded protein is CASSMGGANEKLFF.

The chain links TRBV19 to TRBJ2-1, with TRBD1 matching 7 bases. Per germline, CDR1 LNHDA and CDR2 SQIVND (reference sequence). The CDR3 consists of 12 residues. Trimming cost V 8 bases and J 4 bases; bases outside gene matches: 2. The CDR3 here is CASGDRYNEQFF. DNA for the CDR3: TGTGCCAGTGGGGACAGATACAATGAGCAGTTCTTC.

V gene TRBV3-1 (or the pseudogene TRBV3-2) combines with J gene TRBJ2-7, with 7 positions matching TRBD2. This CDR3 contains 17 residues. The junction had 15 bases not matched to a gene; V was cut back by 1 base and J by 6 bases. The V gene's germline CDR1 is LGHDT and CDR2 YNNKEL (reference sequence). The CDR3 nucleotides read TGTGCCAGCAGCCAAGGCCGAAGGGGAGGGTTAGTGGCCGAGCAGTACTTC. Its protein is CASSQGRRGGLVAEQYF.

In DNA form, the CDR3 reads TGTGCCAGCAGCTTAGTGGTGAACACTGAAGCTTTCTTT. This translates into CASSLVVNTEAFF. The chain joins TRBV7-2 to TRBJ1-1; D unclear. V was trimmed by 1 base and J by 0 bases, leaving 3 bases between them. There are 13 residues in the CDR3. Germline-derived CDR1 and CDR2 are SGHTA and FQGNSA.